A selection of T cell receptor beta chains follows, all from one sample in a study of blood T cells in healthy people across ages. TCRdb re-called the 5' RACE reads through MiXCR, storing one row per CDR3 protein. Here the sample spans 800,000 to 950,000 distinct CDR3 sequences, roughly 48% being singletons. The sequenced material came from blood. All receptors come from a young man in good health. Each CDR3 is given with its conserved first and last residue. The D gene is left open where the match is weak. For some rows the clone size is stated as once, few or many, or as a class when expanded; others skip it.

J: TRBJ2-1
V: TRBV7-9
size: NA
D: NA
CDR3: CASSSQTGRNEQFF
DNA: TGTGCCAGCAGCTCGCAGACAGGACGGAATGAGCAGTTCTTC

J: TRBJ1-1
V: TRBV25-1
size: NA
D: NA
CDR3: CASSGPGPTGAFF
DNA: TGTGCCAGCAGTGGCCCCGGACCAACTGGGGCTTTCTTT

J: TRBJ2-3
V: TRBV5-6
size: NA
D: NA
CDR3: CASSLGRAHPDTQYF
DNA: TGTGCCAGCAGCTTGGGACGAGCCCACCCAGATACGCAGTATTTT

J: TRBJ1-3
V: TRBV6-5
size: NA
D: NA
CDR3: CASSYSGPVSGNTIYF
DNA: TGTGCCAGCAGTTACTCGGGGCCAGTCTCTGGAAACACCATATATTTT

J: TRBJ2-3
V: TRBV20-1
size: NA
D: NA
CDR3: CSANEMGTDTQYF
DNA: TGCAGTGCTAACGAAATGGGCACAGATACGCAGTATTTT

J: TRBJ2-7
V: TRBV4-2
size: once
D: TRBD2
CDR3: CASSQASLAGSDEQYF
DNA: TGTGCCAGCAGCCAAGCTAGCCTAGCGGGGTCCGACGAGCAGTACTTC

J: TRBJ1-4
V: TRBV7-9
size: NA
D: NA
CDR3: CASSLRTDNEKLFF
DNA: TGTGCCAGCAGCTTACGGACGGACAATGAAAAACTGTTTTTT

J: TRBJ2-3
V: TRBV20-1
size: NA
D: NA
CDR3: CSAIRDTSTDTQYF
DNA: TGCAGTGCTATCCGGGACACAAGCACAGATACGCAGTATTTT

J: TRBJ2-1
V: TRBV7-9
size: few
D: NA
CDR3: CASRSRNTGRSYNEQFF
DNA: TGTGCCAGCAGATCCAGGAATACAGGGCGGTCCTACAATGAGCAGTTCTTC

J: TRBJ2-6
V: TRBV6-2/TRBV6-3
size: NA
D: TRBD2
CDR3: CASSSGRGVLPGANVLTF
DNA: TGTGCCAGCAGTAGCGGGAGGGGTGTTCTACCTGGGGCCAACGTCCTGACTTTC

J: TRBJ2-4
V: TRBV6-2/TRBV6-3
size: NA
D: NA
CDR3: CASSYGSLEQYF
DNA: TGTGCCAGCAGTTACGGGAGCTTGGAGCAGTACTTC

J: TRBJ2-7
V: TRBV5-6
size: NA
D: NA
CDR3: CASSLAAEYEQYF
DNA: TGTGCCAGCAGCTTGGCGGCAGAGTACGAGCAGTACTTC

J: TRBJ2-7
V: TRBV14
size: few
D: NA
CDR3: CASSQDRVVRRREQYF
DNA: TGTGCCAGCAGCCAAGATCGTGTCGTCCGAAGGCGCGAGCAGTACTTC

J: TRBJ2-4
V: TRBV6-2/TRBV6-3
size: few
D: TRBD1
CDR3: CASSFRATGGEAKNIQYF
DNA: TGTGCCAGCAGTTTCCGCGCGACAGGGGGCGAGGCCAAAAACATTCAGTACTTC

J: TRBJ2-5
V: TRBV27
size: few
D: NA
CDR3: CASSLSNRAQETQYF
DNA: TGTGCCAGCAGTTTATCGAATCGAGCCCAAGAGACCCAGTACTTC

J: TRBJ2-5
V: TRBV24-1
size: NA
D: TRBD2
CDR3: CATSDFVTSGEQETQYF
DNA: TGTGCCACCAGTGATTTTGTGACTAGCGGGGAACAAGAGACCCAGTACTTC

J: TRBJ2-5
V: TRBV29-1
size: few
D: TRBD2
CDR3: CSVSPTSGRQTETQYF
DNA: TGCAGCGTTTCACCTACTAGCGGACGACAAACGGAGACCCAGTACTTC

J: TRBJ2-5
V: TRBV27
size: NA
D: NA
CDR3: CASSADGASETQYF
DNA: TGTGCCAGCAGTGCCGACGGGGCGTCGGAGACCCAGTACTTC

J: TRBJ2-7
V: TRBV27
size: NA
D: NA
CDR3: CASRIQGGEQYF
DNA: TGTGCCAGCAGGATACAGGGAGGCGAGCAGTACTTC

J: TRBJ2-3
V: TRBV5-4
size: NA
D: NA
CDR3: CASSLARGNTDTQYF
DNA: TGTGCCAGCAGCTTAGCTAGGGGTAACACAGATACGCAGTATTTT

J: TRBJ1-1
V: TRBV2
size: NA
D: NA
CDR3: CAIPTEMNTEAFF
DNA: TGTGCCATCCCGACAGAGATGAACACTGAAGCTTTCTTT

J: TRBJ1-5
V: TRBV21-1
size: few
D: NA
CDR3: CASSKNGQGPVNQPQHF
DNA: TGTGCCAGCAGCAAGAACGGACAGGGACCCGTAAATCAGCCCCAGCATTTT

J: TRBJ2-1
V: TRBV27
size: few
D: NA
CDR3: CASSFWGTSFEQFF
DNA: TGTGCCAGCAGTTTTTGGGGAACGTCGTTTGAGCAGTTCTTC